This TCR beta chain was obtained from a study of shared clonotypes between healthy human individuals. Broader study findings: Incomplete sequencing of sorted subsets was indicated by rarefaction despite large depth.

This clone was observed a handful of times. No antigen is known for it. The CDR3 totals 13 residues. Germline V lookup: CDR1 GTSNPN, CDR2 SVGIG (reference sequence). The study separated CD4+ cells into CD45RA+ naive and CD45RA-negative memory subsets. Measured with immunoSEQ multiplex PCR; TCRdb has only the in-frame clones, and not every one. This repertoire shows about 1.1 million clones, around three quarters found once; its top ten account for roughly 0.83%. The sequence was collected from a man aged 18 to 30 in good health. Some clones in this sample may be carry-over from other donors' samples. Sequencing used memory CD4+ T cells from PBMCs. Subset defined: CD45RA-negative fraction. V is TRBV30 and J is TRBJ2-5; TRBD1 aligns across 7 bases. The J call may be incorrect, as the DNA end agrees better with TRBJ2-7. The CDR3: CAWRGDSSYEQYF. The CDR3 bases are TGTGCCTGGAGGGGGGACAGCTCCTACGAGCAGTACTTC.